This TCR beta chain was identified during a study of T cell clonotyping in hematopoietic cell transplantation. Germline V lookup: CDR1 SQVTM, CDR2 ANQGSEA. Trimming removed 7 bases at V and 0 bases at J, with 6 bases between. The CDR3 spans 12 residues. This clone was seen once. The data were produced by immunoSEQ multiplex PCR, yet TCRdb's version contains in-frame clones alone and is incomplete. Of thousands of clones in the sample, almost 80% were seen once. The chain is built from TRBV29-1 and TRBJ2-2; D unresolved. The receptor was isolated from a male patient aged 35 to 55 who had an allogeneic stem cell transplant from a related donor, so the T cells may come from the graft donor. Some clones in this sample may be carry-over from other donors' samples. This specimen was PBMCs, taken 180 days after allogeneic stem cell transplant. CDR3 sequence: CSAEANTGELFF. CDR3 DNA sequence: TGCAGCGCGGAAGCGAACACCGGGGAGCTGTTTTTT.